This passage covers 7 T cell receptor beta chains from one sample sequenced in a study of blood T cells in healthy people across ages. A second PCR of about 7 to 12 cycles used a sample-barcoded 5' primer and a J-beta primer mix. In TCRdb, the 5' RACE reads were re-called with MiXCR into one record per CDR3 protein. The sample lists around 780,000 distinct CDR3 sequences; about 26% were seen once. Another study also made use of these data, one on T cells of mothers and their children.

What was sequenced was blood. The receptors come from a boy between 10 and 17 years old in good health.

This clonotype was seen only a few times. This chain joins TRBV7-9 and TRBJ2-3, with 9 bases lining up with TRBD2. J gave up 3 bases and V 1 base, and 11 bases lay outside the gene matches. This CDR3 is 18 amino acids long. Germline CDR1 reads SEHNR; CDR2 reads FQNEAQ (reference sequence). The CDR3, as DNA: TGTGCCAGCAGCTTAGACGTTATTAGCGGGGGAGAAACAGATACGCAGTATTTT. Translated: CASSLDVISGGETDTQYF.

The chain is built from TRBV6-2 or TRBV6-3 and TRBJ2-5; D gene ambiguous. CDR1 and CDR2 (germline): MNHEY, SVGEGT. V was trimmed by 0 bases and J by 2 bases, leaving 13 bases between them. The CDR3 spans 16 residues. The CDR3 DNA is TGTGCCAGCAGTTACTCGGTAGCCCTACTTCAAGAGACCCAGTACTTC. Encoded protein: CASSYSVALLQETQYF.

This chain links TRBV12-3 or TRBV12-4 with TRBJ2-6; no firm D call. Trimming took off 3 bases at V and 0 bases at J, with 6 bases between the two ends. The CDR3 has 15 amino acids. CDR3 in DNA: TGTGCCAGCAGTTTTTATGGCTCTGGGGCCAACGTCCTGACTTTC. Protein product: CASSFYGSGANVLTF.

The chain has TRBV20-1 and TRBJ2-5; D not certain. The J call may be wrong; the DNA end is better matched by TRBJ2-7. Germline lookup yields CDR1 DFQATT and CDR2 SNEGSKA (reference sequence). The CDR3 runs to 11 residues. The CDR3 DNA reads TGCAGTGCTAGAGAAGGCTACGAGCAGTACTTC. Protein product: CSAREGYEQYF.

The chain carries TRBV7-9 and TRBJ2-3; D is unresolved. Germline lookup yields CDR1 SEHNR and CDR2 FQNEAQ (reference sequence). V shed 5 bases and J shed 5 bases, with 17 bases lying between them. There are 15 residues in the CDR3. The CDR3 spells CASSQRRPRVDTQYF. The DNA of the CDR3 is TGTGCCAGCAGCCAGAGGCGACCACGGGTAGATACGCAGTATTTT.

In this sample, this clonotype turned up a few times. The rearrangement joins TRBV7-9 to TRBJ2-7, with D perhaps TRBD1 (5 bases). The CDR3 covers 13 residues. V lost 4 bases and J 3 bases, leaving 10 bases between the germline ends. Germline loops: CDR1 SEHNR, CDR2 FQNEAQ (reference sequence). CDR3 nucleotide sequence: TGTGCCAGCAGCTCCAAAGACAGCTACGAGCAGTACTTC. It encodes CASSSKDSYEQYF.

The V and J genes are TRBV5-1 and TRBJ1-5; D remains ambiguous. The V gene lost 6 bases and the J gene lost 7 bases, with 14 bases spanning the gap. This CDR3 region has 13 residues. In germline, CDR1 is SGHRS, CDR2 YFSETQ. This CDR3 is CASTEGLGQPQHF. CDR3 nucleotides: TGCGCCAGCACGGAGGGTTTAGGGCAGCCCCAGCATTTT.